Each of the 19 T cell receptor beta chains below was sequenced from the same sample in a study of cytomegalovirus exposure and HLA in healthy donors. Amplification used 60 Vbeta primers and 13 Jbeta primers. The method was immunoSEQ multiplex PCR; TCRdb's version includes in-frame clones alone and lacks a portion of them. The sample shows roughly 200,000 clones, around 73% of them seen only once. The sample was PBMCs. The receptors were sampled from a young woman in good health and CMV-seropositive.

The rearrangement links TRBV18 to TRBJ1-5; D might be TRBD1 (5 bases). V shed 6 bases and J shed 4 bases, with 13 bases lying between them. CDR3 size: 14 residues. Germline V gene lookup returns CDR1 KGHSH and CDR2 LQKENI. CDR3 in amino acids: CASSRKGTNQPQHF. For the CDR3, the DNA is TGTGCCAGCTCCCGGAAGGGGACTAATCAGCCCCAGCATTTT.

The chain couples TRBV7-2 to TRBJ1-2, with D hard to call. Germline CDR1 SGHTA, CDR2 FQGNSA. The CDR3 spans 11 residues. With 9 bases removed from V and 7 bases from J, the gap between germline ends came to 12 bases. The CDR3 DNA is TGTGCCAGTGTCCAGGTCCTTGGCTACACCTTC. Translation gives CASVQVLGYTF.

The sample holds a few counts of this clone. V is TRBV5-1 and J is TRBJ2-5; unclear D gene. The CDR3 runs 13 residues. V lost 4 bases, J lost 0 bases, and 7 bases lay in between. The germline V gene has CDR1 SGHRS and CDR2 YFSETQ. The chain's CDR3 is CASSPAYQETQYF. In nucleotides, the CDR3 is TGCGCCAGCAGCCCCGCGTACCAAGAGACCCAGTACTTC.

The chain carries TRBV30 and TRBJ1-1; 8 bases are shared with TRBD1. The trim removed 3 bases at V and 6 bases at J, leaving 6 bases unmatched. The germline V gene encodes CDR1 GTSNPN and CDR2 SVGIG (reference sequence). The CDR3 runs 13 residues. DNA of the CDR3: TGTGCCTGGAGAACGGGACAGGAGGCTGAAGCTTTCTTT. It encodes CAWRTGQEAEAFF.

This chain links TRBV10-3 with TRBJ1-2, with 7 bases fitting TRBD1. The CDR3 is 14 residues long. Per the germline V gene, CDR1 is ENHRY and CDR2 is SYGVKD. V shed 6 bases and J 3 bases; nucleotides not matched to a gene: 7. CDR3 region: CAISQQGLDYGYTF. The CDR3 DNA reads as TGTGCCATCAGCCAACAGGGGCTAGACTATGGCTACACCTTC.

Only a few counts were recorded for this clone. This chain joins TRBV10-3 and TRBJ2-1; 8 nucleotides line up with TRBD1. The CDR3 covers 15 residues. The ends lost 3 bases at V and 6 bases at J; junction bases unmatched: 7. Germline loops: CDR1 ENHRY, CDR2 SYGVKD. This CDR3 is CAISDRDRTSNEQFF. CDR3 DNA: TGTGCCATCAGTGACCGGGACAGGACCTCCAATGAGCAGTTCTTC.

The chain employs TRBV5-1 and TRBJ2-5; 10 bases are a match to TRBD2. V lost 9 bases and J lost 5; bases outside the gene matches: 13. Germline CDR1 reads SGHRS; CDR2 reads YFSETQ. This CDR3 has 15 amino acids. The CDR3 region has the DNA TGCGCCACCGGACGCAGCGGGGGGGATGGGGAGACCCAGTACTTC. It encodes CATGRSGGDGETQYF.

This clone was detected a few times. V is TRBV29-1 and J is TRBJ2-7; 12 nucleotides match TRBD2. The CDR3 consists of 18 residues. Germline CDR1 SQVTM, CDR2 ANQGSEA. With 7 bases clipped from V and 0 bases from J, the junction kept 16 bases outside the gene matches. The CDR3 loop reads CSALQLAGGSRASYEQYF. In DNA form, the CDR3 reads TGCAGCGCCCTCCAACTAGCGGGAGGTAGTAGGGCCTCCTACGAGCAGTACTTC.

Worth noting for this clone: Other DNA sequences in the same sample also yield this CDR3. The rearrangement uses TRBV10-3 and TRBJ1-5, with TRBD1 as a possible D gene (5 bases). V lost 0 bases and J 2 bases, leaving 5 bases between the germline ends. There are 14 residues in the CDR3. Germline CDR1 is ENHRY and CDR2 is SYGVKD. CDR3 DNA sequence: TGTGCCATCAGTGAGTCCAGGGGCAATCAGCCCCAGCATTTT. It yields the protein CAISESRGNQPQHF.

The chain uses TRBV9 and TRBJ2-1; 11 bases agree with TRBD2. Germline V lookup: CDR1 SGDLS, CDR2 YYNGEE. This CDR3 contains 15 residues. Losses at the gene ends were 0 bases for V and 6 bases for J; bases not matched to a gene: 2. The CDR3 is CASSVALAGVNEQFF. CDR3 DNA: TGTGCCAGCAGCGTAGCACTAGCGGGGGTCAATGAGCAGTTCTTC.

The rearrangement links TRBV6-6 to TRBJ1-2, with 9 bases matching TRBD1. There are 16 residues in the CDR3. Germline V gene lookup returns CDR1 MNHNY and CDR2 SVGAGI (reference sequence). The V and J ends lost 6 bases and 2 bases, in that order; junction bases with no gene match: 10. The CDR3: CASSPWPGTGNYGYTF. As DNA, the CDR3 is TGTGCCAGCAGCCCTTGGCCCGGGACAGGGAACTATGGCTACACCTTC.

This chain uses TRBV6-1 with TRBJ2-1, with D unclear. This CDR3 is built from 15 residues. Per the germline V gene, CDR1 is MNHNS and CDR2 is SASEGT. V was cut by 3 bases and J by 4 bases, with 13 bases left in between. CDR3 protein: CASSEPHGVYNEQFF. The CDR3 coding sequence is TGTGCCAGCAGTGAGCCCCACGGAGTTTACAATGAGCAGTTCTTC.

This clone was seen a few times. The rearrangement links TRBV5-4 to TRBJ2-1; D possibly corresponds to TRBD1 (5 bases). Germline CDR1 reads SGHNT; CDR2 reads YYREEE (reference sequence). The CDR3 consists of 15 residues. V was cut by 0 bases and J by 6 bases, with 13 bases left in between. CDR3: CASSLEGQSPNEQFF. CDR3 DNA: TGTGCCAGCAGCTTGGAGGGGCAGTCTCCCAATGAGCAGTTCTTC.

The chain's CDR3 is CASRGTGGSYEQYF. In nucleotides, the CDR3 is TGCGCCAGCAGAGGTACGGGGGGCTCGTACGAGCAGTACTTC. The rearrangement uses TRBV5-1 and TRBJ2-7; D is possibly TRBD2 (7 bases). Germline loops: CDR1 SGHRS, CDR2 YFSETQ. V was clipped by 5 bases and J by 4 bases, with 16 bases between them. The CDR3 is made up of 14 amino acids.

This chain joins TRBV2 and TRBJ1-2; the D is unclear. The ends were cut back, 3 bases at V and 5 bases at J, with 13 bases in the middle. Germline V lookup: CDR1 SNHLY, CDR2 FYNNEI. This CDR3 has 14 amino acids. The CDR3 here is CASSEEVSVYGYTF. In DNA form, the CDR3 reads TGTGCCAGCAGTGAGGAGGTGTCAGTATATGGCTACACCTTC.

This clone occurred a few times. This chain joins TRBV6-5 and TRBJ1-1; D gene ambiguous. CDR1 and CDR2 (germline): MNHEY, SVGAGI. The CDR3 spans 16 residues. V was trimmed by 0 bases and J by 4 bases, leaving 15 bases between them. CDR3 loop: CASSYSSHMRGTEAFF. As DNA, the CDR3 is TGTGCCAGCAGTTACTCGAGTCACATGAGAGGCACTGAAGCTTTCTTT.

The chain combines TRBV10-3 with TRBJ2-7, with TRBD2 as a possible D gene (6 bases). CDR3 size: 13 residues. V was cut by 0 bases and J by 7 bases, with 10 bases left in between. The germline V gene has CDR1 ENHRY and CDR2 SYGVKD. The CDR3 loop is CAISESPAGEQYF. The CDR3 DNA reads TGTGCCATCAGTGAGTCGCCAGCGGGTGAGCAGTACTTC.

The chain uses TRBV5-1 and TRBJ2-5; 8 bases are a match to TRBD2. V shed 4 bases, J shed 7 bases, and the junction held 12 bases outside the gene matches. The CDR3 loop spans 15 amino acids. Germline CDR1 and CDR2: SGHRS and YFSETQ. The CDR3: CASSQNTGTSGTQYF. As DNA, the CDR3 is TGCGCCAGCAGCCAGAATACCGGGACTAGTGGGACCCAGTACTTC.

The chain is built from TRBV25-1 and TRBJ2-5; TRBD2 matches at 11 bases. This CDR3 comprises 15 residues. Germline V gene sequence: CDR1 MGHDK, CDR2 SYGVNS. V lost 5 bases, J lost 4 bases, and 6 bases stayed unmatched. The CDR3 bases are TGTGCCAGCAGTTTAGCGGGAGGGCCGAGAGAGACCCAGTACTTC. This gives the protein CASSLAGGPRETQYF. Together with reference TRBV25-1 and TRBJ2-5, the CDR3 gives the full variable domain: EADIYQTPRYLVIGTGKKITLECSQTMGHDKMYWYQQDPGMELHLIHYSYGVNSTEKGDLSSESTVSRIRTEHFPLTLESARPSHTSQYLCASSLAGGPRETQYFGPGTRLLVL.